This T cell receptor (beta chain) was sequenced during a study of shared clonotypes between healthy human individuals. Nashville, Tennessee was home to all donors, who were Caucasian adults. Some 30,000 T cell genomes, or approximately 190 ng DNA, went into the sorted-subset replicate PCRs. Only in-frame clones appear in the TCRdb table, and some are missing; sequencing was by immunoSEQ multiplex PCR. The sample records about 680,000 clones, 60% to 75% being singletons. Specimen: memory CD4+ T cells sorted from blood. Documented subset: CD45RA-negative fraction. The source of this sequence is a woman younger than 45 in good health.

In DNA, the CDR3 is TGTGCCAGCAGCTTTGGGGCAGGGTTGAACACTGAAGCTTTCTTT. Protein sequence: CASSFGAGLNTEAFF. The V gene is TRBV7-6, the J gene TRBJ1-1; tentatively, D is TRBD1 (5 bases). V was cut by 3 bases and J by 0 bases, with 11 bases left in between. The CDR3 has 15 residues. Germline-derived CDR1 and CDR2 are SGHVS and FNYEAQ.